This TCR beta chain was identified during a study of identifying expanded T cells in peripheral blood. Study-wide points: Over approximately two and four weeks, about 17 and 20 clones changed, versus approximately 1.1 between replicates.

The data were produced by immunoSEQ multiplex PCR, yet TCRdb's version contains in-frame clones alone and is incomplete. The table lists around 63,000 clones, about 90% of them singletons. CDR1 is SGHNT, CDR2 YYREEE, per germline (reference sequence). There are 14 residues in the CDR3. The V end lost 0 bases, the J end lost 3 bases, and 7 bases lay between the germline ends. With regard to this clone: The antigen is not known.

The chain uses TRBV5-4 and TRBJ1-5; no definite D call. This clonotype was sampled from a person aged 18 to 75 in good health. The material sequenced was blood. The CDR3 coding sequence is TGTGCCAGCAGCTTGGAGCCCCACAATCAGCCCCAGCATTTT. Protein: CASSLEPHNQPQHF.